This T cell receptor beta chain appears in the sequencing data of a study of cytomegalovirus exposure and HLA in healthy donors. The study's findings and limits: The authors later linked a missense DCLRE1C variant to TCR beta V- and J-gene trimming. For presence/absence analyses, sequencing depth was assumed to be roughly uniform across donors.

Comments on this clone: Its cognate antigen is unknown.

Healthy bone marrow donors made up the donor group. This PCR relied on a set of 60 Vbeta primers and 13 Jbeta primers. The data were produced by immunoSEQ multiplex PCR, yet TCRdb's version contains in-frame clones alone and is incomplete. The sample gives more than 100,000 clones, about 75% of which show up once; approximately 30% is in the top ten. CDR3 length: 14 residues. The V gene lost 0 bases and the J gene lost 1 base, with 7 bases spanning the gap. Germline CDR1 SGHNT, CDR2 YYREEE (reference sequence). This rearrangement joins TRBV5-4 to TRBJ1-1; unclear D gene. This TCR was recovered from a man aged 60-69 years in good health and CMV-seropositive. Material: PBMCs. In DNA, the CDR3 is TGTGCCAGCAGCTTGGCCAGGAAGAACACTGAAGCTTTCTTT. Its translation is CASSLARKNTEAFF.